The clone carrying this TCR beta chain showed up many times. Its antigen is currently unknown. The V segment lost 6 bases and the J segment 2 bases; nucleotides outside the gene matches: 13. Germline V lookup: CDR1 SNHLY, CDR2 FYNNEI. This CDR3 spans 17 amino acids. The sample comes from a study of regulatory T cells in long-lasting Graves disease. Study results and caveats: Persistent disease showed a preference for TRBV28, TRBJ1-2 and TRBJ2-5. Sample size, which was small, may have reduced accuracy.

For TCR beta, libraries came from iRepertoire HTBI primers and Arm-PCR of CDR3 regions. TCRdb re-analysed the multiplex PCR reads in MiXCR, keeping a single row per CDR3 protein. The table has 240,000 or so distinct CDR3 sequences, roughly a fifth seen once; the top ten hold over 11%. This sample's time point: newly diagnosed GD, antithyroid drugs for less than 3 months. PBMCs were the source of the RNA used for TCR sequencing. Patients met American Thyroid Association criteria for Graves' disease. The TCR sequence derives from a female donor with Graves disease. The material sequenced was peripheral blood mononuclear cells (PBMCs), taken at new diagnosis, from a patient treated with antithyroid drugs. The chain uses TRBV2 and TRBJ2-3, with 8 bases aligning to TRBD1. The CDR3 sequence is CASSGTPGTGVTDTQYF. For the CDR3, the DNA is TGTGCCAGCAGCGGGACCCCCGGGACAGGAGTCACAGATACGCAGTATTTT.